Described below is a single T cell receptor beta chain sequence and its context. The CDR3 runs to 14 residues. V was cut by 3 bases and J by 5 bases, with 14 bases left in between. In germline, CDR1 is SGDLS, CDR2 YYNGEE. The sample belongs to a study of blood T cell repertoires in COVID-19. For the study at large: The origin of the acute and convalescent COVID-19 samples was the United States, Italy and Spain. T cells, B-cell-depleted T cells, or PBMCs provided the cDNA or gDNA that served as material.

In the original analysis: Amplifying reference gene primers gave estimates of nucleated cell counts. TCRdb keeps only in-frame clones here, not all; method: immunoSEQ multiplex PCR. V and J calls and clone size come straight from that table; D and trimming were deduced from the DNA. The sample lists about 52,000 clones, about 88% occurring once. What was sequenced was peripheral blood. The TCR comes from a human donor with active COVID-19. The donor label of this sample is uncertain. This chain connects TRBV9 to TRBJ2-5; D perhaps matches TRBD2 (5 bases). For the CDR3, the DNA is TGTGCCAGCAGCGCCGGACTGGAGGAGGAGACCCAGTACTTC. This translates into CASSAGLEEETQYF. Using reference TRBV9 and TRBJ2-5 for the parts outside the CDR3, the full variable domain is DSGVTQTPKHLITATGQRVTLRCSPRSGDLSVYWYQQSLDQGLQFLIQYYNGEERAKGNILERFSAQQFPDLHSELNLSSLELGDSALYFCASSAGLEEETQYFGPGTRLLVL.